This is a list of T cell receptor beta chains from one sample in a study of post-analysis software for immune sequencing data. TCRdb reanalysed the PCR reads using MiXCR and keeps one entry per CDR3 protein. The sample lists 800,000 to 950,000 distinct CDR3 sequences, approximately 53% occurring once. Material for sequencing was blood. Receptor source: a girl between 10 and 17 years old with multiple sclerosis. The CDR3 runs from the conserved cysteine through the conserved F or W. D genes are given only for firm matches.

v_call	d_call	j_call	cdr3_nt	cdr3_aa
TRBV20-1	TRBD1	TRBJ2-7	TGCAGTGCTCGCCGGACAGGGCGGCACGAGCAGTACTTC	CSARRTGRHEQYF
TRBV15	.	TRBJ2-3	TGTGCCACCAGCCCCGGGGGAGCGCGGGCAGATACGCAGTATTTT	CATSPGGARADTQYF
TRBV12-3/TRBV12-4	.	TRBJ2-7	TGTGCCAGCAGCGAGACAGGTAGATCGGGCGAGCAGTACTTC	CASSETGRSGEQYF
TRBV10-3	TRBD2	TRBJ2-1	TGTGCCATCAGTGCCGCTAGCGGGAGTATCGATGAGCAGTTCTTC	CAISAASGSIDEQFF
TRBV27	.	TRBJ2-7	TGTGCCAGCAAGACGTCGAGCTCCTACGAGCAGTACTTC	CASKTSSSYEQYF
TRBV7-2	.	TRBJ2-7	TGTGCCAGCAGCTTTACCGCGGGTAGCTCCTACGAGCAGTACTTC	CASSFTAGSSYEQYF
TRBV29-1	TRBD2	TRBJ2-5	TGCAGCGTTATACTAGCGGGAGGTAACAATGAGCAGTACTTC	CSVILAGGNNEQYF
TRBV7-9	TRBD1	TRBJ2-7	TGTGCCAGCAGCCCTAAACAGGGACAGGGACTTCCCTACGAGCAGTACTTC	CASSPKQGQGLPYEQYF
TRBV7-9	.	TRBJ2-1	TGTGCCAGCAGCTTAGTTGGGGCTTCAGGTTACAATGAGCAGTTCTTC	CASSLVGASGYNEQFF
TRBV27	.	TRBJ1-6	TGTACCAGCAGTTTATCGGGAGTTACCGCAAATTCACCCCTCCACTTT	CTSSLSGVTANSPLHF
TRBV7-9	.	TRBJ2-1	TGTGCCAGCAGCTTCTTGGGAGAGAGTACGGATGAGCAGTTCTTC	CASSFLGESTDEQFF
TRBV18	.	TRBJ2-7	TGTGCCAGCTCACTCGGTTGGTGGGGCGAGCAGTACTTC	CASSLGWWGEQYF
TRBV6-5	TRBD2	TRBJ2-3	TGTGCCAGCAGTTCCGCCTTAGCGGGGTCCAATACGCAGTATTTT	CASSSALAGSNTQYF
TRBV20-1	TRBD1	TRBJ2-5	TGCAGTGCTGGAAGACAGGGGGCGGAGCAAAAGACCCAGTACTTC	CSAGRQGAEQKTQYF